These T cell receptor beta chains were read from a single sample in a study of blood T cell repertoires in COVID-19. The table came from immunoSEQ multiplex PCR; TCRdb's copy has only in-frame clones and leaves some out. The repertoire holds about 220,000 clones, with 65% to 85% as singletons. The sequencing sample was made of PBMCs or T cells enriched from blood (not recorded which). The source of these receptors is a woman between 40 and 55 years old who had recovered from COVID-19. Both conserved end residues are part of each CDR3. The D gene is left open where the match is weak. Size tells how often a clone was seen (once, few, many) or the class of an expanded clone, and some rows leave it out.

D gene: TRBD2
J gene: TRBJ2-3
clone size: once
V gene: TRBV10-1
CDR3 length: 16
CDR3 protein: CASSDRAGGPADTQYF
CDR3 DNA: TGCGCCAGCAGTGACAGAGCGGGAGGGCCGGCAGATACGCAGTATTTT

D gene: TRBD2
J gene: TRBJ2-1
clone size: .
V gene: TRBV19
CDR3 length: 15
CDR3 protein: CASSIQRGGYNEQFF
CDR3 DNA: TGTGCCAGTAGTATCCAGCGGGGGGGATACAATGAGCAGTTCTTC

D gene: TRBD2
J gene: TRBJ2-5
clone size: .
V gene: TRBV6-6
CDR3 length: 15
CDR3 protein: CASSAYGGTPETQYF
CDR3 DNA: TGTGCCAGCAGTGCCTACGGGGGGACCCCAGAGACCCAGTACTTC

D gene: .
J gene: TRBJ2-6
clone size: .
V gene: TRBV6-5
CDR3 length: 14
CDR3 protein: CASSTESGANVLTF
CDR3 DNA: TGTGCCAGCAGTACAGAGTCTGGGGCCAACGTCCTGACTTTC

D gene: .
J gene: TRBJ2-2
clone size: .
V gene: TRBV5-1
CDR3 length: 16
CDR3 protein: CASSPQLDMSAGELFF
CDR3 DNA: TGCGCCAGCAGCCCTCAGCTTGACATGTCAGCCGGGGAGCTGTTTTTT

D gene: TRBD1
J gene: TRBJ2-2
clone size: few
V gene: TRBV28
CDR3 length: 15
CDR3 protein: CASSLDRGNTGELFF
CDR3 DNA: TGTGCCAGCAGTTTAGACAGGGGGAACACCGGGGAGCTGTTTTTT

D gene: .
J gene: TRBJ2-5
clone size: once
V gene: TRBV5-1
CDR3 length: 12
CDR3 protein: CASSLDLETQYF
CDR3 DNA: TGCGCCAGCAGCTTGGATCTGGAGACCCAGTACTTC

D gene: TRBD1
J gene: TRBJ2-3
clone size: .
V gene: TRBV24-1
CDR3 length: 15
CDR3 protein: CATSDTGTGLDTQYF
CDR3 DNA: TGTGCCACCAGTGATACCGGGACAGGGTTGGATACGCAGTATTTT

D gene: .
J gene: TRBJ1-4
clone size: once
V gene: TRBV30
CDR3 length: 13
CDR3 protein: CAWRGQVREKLFF
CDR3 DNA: TGTGCCTGGAGGGGGCAGGTCCGGGAAAAACTGTTTTTT

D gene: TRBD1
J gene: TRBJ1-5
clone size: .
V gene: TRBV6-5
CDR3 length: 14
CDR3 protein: CASKVRGSNQPQHF
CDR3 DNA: TGTGCCAGCAAGGTCAGGGGGAGCAATCAGCCCCAGCATTTT

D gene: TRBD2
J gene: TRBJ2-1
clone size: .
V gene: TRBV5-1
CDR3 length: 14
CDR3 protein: CASSLVGSGGEQFF
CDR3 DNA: TGCGCCAGCAGCTTGGTCGGTAGCGGGGGTGAGCAGTTCTTC

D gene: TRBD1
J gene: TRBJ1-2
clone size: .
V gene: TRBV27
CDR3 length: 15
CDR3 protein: CASSSPLTGDYGYTF
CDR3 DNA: TGTGCCAGCAGTTCGCCGTTAACAGGGGACTATGGCTACACCTTC

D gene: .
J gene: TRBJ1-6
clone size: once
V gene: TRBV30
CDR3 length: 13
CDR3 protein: CAWRDSINSPLHF
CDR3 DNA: TGTGCCTGGAGGGACAGTATTAATTCACCCCTCCACTTT

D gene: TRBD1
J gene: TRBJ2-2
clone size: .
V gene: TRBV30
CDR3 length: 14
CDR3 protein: CAWSPDRGAGELFF
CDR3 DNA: TGTGCCTGGAGCCCGGACAGGGGGGCCGGGGAGCTGTTTTTT

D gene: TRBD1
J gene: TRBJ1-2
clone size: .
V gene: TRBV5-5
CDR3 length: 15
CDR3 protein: CASSSGQGPNYGYTF
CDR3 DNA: TGTGCCAGCAGCTCGGGACAGGGGCCCAACTATGGCTACACCTTC

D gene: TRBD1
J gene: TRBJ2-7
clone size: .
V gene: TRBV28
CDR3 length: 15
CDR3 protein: CASNGPGQGHREQYF
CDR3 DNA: TGTGCCAGCAATGGTCCCGGACAGGGACATCGAGAGCAGTACTTC

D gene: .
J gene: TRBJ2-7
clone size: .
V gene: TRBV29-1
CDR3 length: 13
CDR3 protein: CSVEGGPTYEQYF
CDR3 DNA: TGCAGCGTTGAAGGGGGGCCTACCTACGAGCAGTACTTC

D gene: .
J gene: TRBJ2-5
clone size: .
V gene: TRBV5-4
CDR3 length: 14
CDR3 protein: CASTADRNQETQYF
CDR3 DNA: TGTGCCAGCACCGCCGACAGGAACCAAGAGACCCAGTACTTC

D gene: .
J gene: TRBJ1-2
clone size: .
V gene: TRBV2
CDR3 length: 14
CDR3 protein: CASTLGGSGYGYTF
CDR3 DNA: TGTGCCAGCACCTTGGGGGGGAGCGGCTATGGCTACACCTTC

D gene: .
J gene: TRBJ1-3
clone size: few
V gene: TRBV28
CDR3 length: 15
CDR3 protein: CASRIFEAAGNTIYF
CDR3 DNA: TGTGCCAGCAGAATCTTTGAGGCAGCTGGAAACACCATATATTTT

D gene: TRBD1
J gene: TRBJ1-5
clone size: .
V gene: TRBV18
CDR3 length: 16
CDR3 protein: CASSSSGTGGSQPQHF
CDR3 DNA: TGTGCCAGCTCATCGTCCGGGACAGGGGGCAGTCAGCCCCAGCATTTT

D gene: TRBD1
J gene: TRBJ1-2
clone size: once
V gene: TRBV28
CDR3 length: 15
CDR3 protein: CASSPSGTGDYGYTF
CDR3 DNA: TGTGCCAGCAGCCCTTCAGGGACAGGTGACTATGGCTACACCTTC

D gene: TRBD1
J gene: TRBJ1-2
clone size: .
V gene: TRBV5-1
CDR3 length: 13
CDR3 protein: CASSLTGVYGYTF
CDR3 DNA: TGCGCCAGCAGCTTAACAGGGGTCTATGGCTACACCTTC

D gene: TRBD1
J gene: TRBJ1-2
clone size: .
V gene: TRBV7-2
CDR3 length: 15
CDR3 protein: CASSSRQGFNYGYTF
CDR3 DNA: TGTGCCAGCAGCTCCAGACAGGGATTTAACTATGGCTACACCTTC

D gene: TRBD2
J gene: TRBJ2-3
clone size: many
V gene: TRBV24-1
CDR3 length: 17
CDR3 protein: CATSGPPLAGGADTQYF
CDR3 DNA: TGTGCCACCAGTGGCCCGCCGTTAGCGGGAGGCGCAGATACGCAGTATTTT

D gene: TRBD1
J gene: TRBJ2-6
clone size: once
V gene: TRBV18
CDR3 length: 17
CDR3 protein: CASSPLNRGSGANVLTF
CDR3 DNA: TGTGCCAGCTCACCATTGAACAGGGGTTCCGGGGCCAACGTCCTGACTTTC

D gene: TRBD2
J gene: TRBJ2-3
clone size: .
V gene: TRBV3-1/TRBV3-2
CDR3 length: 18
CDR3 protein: CASSQETPAGGRPDTQYF
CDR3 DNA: TGTGCCAGCAGCCAAGAAACCCCTGCGGGAGGGCGGCCAGATACGCAGTATTTT

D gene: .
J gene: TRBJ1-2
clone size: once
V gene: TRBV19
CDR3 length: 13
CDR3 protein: CASSVREAYGYTF
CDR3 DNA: TGTGCCAGTAGTGTCAGGGAAGCCTATGGCTACACCTTC

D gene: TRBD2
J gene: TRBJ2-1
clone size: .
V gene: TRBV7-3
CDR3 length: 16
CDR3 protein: CASSRRGLGTYNEQFF
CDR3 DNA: TGTGCCAGCAGCCGACGGGGACTAGGAACCTACAATGAGCAGTTCTTC

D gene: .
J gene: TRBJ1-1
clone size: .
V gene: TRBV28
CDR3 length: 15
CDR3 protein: CASSITGTMNTEAFF
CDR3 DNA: TGTGCCAGCAGTATCACCGGGACAATGAACACTGAAGCTTTCTTT

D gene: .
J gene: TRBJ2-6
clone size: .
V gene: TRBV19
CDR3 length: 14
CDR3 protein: CASSMSSGANVLTF
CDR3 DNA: TGTGCCAGTAGTATGAGCTCTGGGGCCAACGTCCTGACTTTC

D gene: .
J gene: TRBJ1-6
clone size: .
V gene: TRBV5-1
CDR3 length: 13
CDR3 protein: CASWAPTDSPLHF
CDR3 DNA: TGCGCCAGCTGGGCCCCGACGGATTCACCCCTCCACTTT

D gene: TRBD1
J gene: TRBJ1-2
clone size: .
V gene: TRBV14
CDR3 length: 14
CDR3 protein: CASSRTQGAHGYTF
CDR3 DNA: TGTGCCAGCAGCCGAACTCAGGGGGCGCATGGCTACACCTTC

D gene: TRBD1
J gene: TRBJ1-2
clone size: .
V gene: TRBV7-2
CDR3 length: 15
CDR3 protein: CASSLGQGLTYGYTF
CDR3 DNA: TGTGCCAGCAGCTTAGGACAGGGGTTAACCTATGGCTACACCTTC

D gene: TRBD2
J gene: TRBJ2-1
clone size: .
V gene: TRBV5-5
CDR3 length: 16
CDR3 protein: CASSLSGRPSYNEQFF
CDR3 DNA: TGTGCCAGCAGCCTTTCCGGGAGGCCCTCCTACAATGAGCAGTTCTTC

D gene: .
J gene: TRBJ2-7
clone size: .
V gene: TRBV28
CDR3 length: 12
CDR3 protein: CASSTDGGEQYF
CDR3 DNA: TGTGCCAGCAGTACCGACGGCGGCGAGCAGTACTTC

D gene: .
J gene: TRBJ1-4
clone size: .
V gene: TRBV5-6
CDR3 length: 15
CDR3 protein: CASTYQNGRIEKLFF
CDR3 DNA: TGTGCCAGCACCTACCAGAATGGGAGGATTGAAAAACTGTTTTTT

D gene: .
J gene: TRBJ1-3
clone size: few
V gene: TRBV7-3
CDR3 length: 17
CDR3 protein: CASSPFGNSNSGNTIYF
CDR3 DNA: TGTGCCAGCTCGCCTTTCGGGAATTCTAACTCTGGAAACACCATATATTTT

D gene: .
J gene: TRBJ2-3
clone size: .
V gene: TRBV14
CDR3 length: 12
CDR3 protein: CGSVLVADTQYF
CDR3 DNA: TGTGGAAGTGTACTAGTTGCAGATACGCAGTATTTT

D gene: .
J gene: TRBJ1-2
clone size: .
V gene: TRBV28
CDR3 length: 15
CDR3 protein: CASSPTGLIVYGYTF
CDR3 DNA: TGTGCCAGCAGCCCCACGGGTCTGATTGTCTATGGCTACACCTTC

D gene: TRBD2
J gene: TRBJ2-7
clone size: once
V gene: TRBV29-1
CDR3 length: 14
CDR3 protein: CSVLLAGKSAEQYF
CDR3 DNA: TGCAGCGTCTTATTAGCGGGAAAATCGGCTGAGCAGTACTTC

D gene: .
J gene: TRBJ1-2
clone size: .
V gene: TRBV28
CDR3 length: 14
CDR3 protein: CASSRREGIYGYTF
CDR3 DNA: TGTGCCAGCAGCCGGAGGGAGGGGATCTATGGCTACACCTTC